This TCR beta chain was observed in a study of CD8 T cell repertoires and HIV-1 epitope variants. The wider study: Separate wells received one of Twenty-five Gag or Nef variant peptides. Separate from the cultures, 1M uncultured T cells served as baseline.

Comments on this clone: Its matching antigen is unknown.

Germline assignment: CDR1 SGDLS and CDR2 YYNGEE. V lost 3 bases and J lost 3, with 10 bases in between. The CDR3 spans 14 residues. Repertoires were generated with immunoSEQ multiplex PCR, while TCRdb's copy carries only in-frame clones and drops some. The table has 2,500 to 3,000 clones, roughly two thirds seen once. Material: cultured CD8+ T cells derived from PBMCs. The source is a male donor with HIV. The rearrangement links TRBV9 to TRBJ1-3, with D possibly TRBD1 on 5 matching bases. The CDR3 bases are TGTGCCAGCAGCGGTGGGGCGCGTGGAAACACCATATATTTT. Translating it yields CASSGGARGNTIYF.